This record covers a single T cell receptor (beta chain). The length of the CDR3 is 12 residues. CDR1 and CDR2 from the germline V gene are SGHDN and FVKESK. Trimming stripped 4 bases from V and 2 bases from J, with 6 bases between. This entry comes from a study of blood T cell repertoires in COVID-19. Profiled with immunoSEQ multiplex PCR; TCRdb holds only in-frame clones, not every one. The sample holds approximately 350,000 clones; 89% are singletons and the top ten take about 2.9%. This clonotype originated in a woman aged 25-40 years with COVID-19, enrolled during active disease. J is TRBJ2-7 and V is TRBV14; possibly TRBD1 for D (6 bases). Sequencing was carried out using peripheral blood. CDR3 residues: CASSRQAYEQYF. CDR3 DNA: TGTGCCAGCAGCCGACAGGCCTACGAGCAGTACTTC.